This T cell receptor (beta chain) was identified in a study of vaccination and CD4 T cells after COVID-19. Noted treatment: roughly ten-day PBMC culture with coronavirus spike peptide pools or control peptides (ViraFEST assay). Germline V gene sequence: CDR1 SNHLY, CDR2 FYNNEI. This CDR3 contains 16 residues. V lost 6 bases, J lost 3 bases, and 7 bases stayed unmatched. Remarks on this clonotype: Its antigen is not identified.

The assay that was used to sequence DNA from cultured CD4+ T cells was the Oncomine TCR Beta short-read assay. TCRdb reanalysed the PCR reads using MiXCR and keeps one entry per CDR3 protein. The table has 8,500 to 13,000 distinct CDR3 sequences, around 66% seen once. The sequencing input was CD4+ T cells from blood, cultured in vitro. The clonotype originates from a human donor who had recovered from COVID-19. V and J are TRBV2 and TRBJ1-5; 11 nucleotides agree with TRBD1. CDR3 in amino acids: CASRGTGGLFNQPQHF. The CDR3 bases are TGTGCCAGCAGGGGGACAGGGGGGCTATTCAATCAGCCCCAGCATTTT.